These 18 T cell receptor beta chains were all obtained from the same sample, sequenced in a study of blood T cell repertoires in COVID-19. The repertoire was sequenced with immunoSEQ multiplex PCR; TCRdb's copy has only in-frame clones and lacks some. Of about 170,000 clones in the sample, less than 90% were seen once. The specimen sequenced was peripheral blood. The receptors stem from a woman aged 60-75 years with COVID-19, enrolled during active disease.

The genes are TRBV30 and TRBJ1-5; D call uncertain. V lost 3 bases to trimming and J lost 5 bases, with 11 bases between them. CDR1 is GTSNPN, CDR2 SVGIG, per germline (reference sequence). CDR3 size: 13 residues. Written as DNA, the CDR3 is TGTGCCTGGAGCCCTACCAGCGATCAGCCCCAGCATTTT. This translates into CAWSPTSDQPQHF.

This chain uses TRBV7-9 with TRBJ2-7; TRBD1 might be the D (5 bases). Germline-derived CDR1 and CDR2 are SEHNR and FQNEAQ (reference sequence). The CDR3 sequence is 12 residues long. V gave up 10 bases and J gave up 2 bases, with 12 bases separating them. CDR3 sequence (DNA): TGTGCCACCCAGGACACTACCTACGAGCAGTACTTC. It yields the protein CATQDTTYEQYF.

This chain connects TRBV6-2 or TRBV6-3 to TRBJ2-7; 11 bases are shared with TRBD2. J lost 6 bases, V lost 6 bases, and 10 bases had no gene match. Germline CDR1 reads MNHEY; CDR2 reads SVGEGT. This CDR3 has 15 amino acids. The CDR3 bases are TGTGCCAGCAGCTTAGCGGGAGGGCCTCTAGGCGAGCAGTACTTC. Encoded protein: CASSLAGGPLGEQYF.

CDR3 in amino acids: CASSLAGGDREQYF. CDR3 nucleotide sequence: TGCGCCAGCAGCCTAGCGGGAGGAGATCGGGAGCAGTACTTC. The V gene is TRBV5-1, the J gene TRBJ2-7, with 11 bases that match TRBD2. The CDR3 is made up of 14 amino acids. Unmatched junction bases numbered 7, after V lost 4 bases and J lost 7 bases. Germline CDR1 reads SGHRS; CDR2 reads YFSETQ.

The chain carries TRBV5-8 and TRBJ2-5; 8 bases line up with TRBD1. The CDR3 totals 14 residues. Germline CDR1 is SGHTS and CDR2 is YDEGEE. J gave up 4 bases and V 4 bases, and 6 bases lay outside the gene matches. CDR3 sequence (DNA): TGTGCCAGCAGCCCGCGGACAGGGTCAGAGACCCAGTACTTC. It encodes CASSPRTGSETQYF.

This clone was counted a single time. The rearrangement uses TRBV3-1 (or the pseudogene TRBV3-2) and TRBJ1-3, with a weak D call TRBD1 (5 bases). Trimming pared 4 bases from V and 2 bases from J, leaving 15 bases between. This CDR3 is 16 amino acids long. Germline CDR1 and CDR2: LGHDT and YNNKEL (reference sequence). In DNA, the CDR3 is TGTGCCAGCAGCCTCGGGACTCTCGGCACTGGAAACACCATATATTTT. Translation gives CASSLGTLGTGNTIYF.

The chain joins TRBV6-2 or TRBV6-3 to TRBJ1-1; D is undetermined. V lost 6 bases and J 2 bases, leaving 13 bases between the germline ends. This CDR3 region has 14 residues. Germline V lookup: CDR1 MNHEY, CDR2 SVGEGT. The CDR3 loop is CASSRRSYNTEAFF. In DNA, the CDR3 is TGTGCCAGCAGCCGGAGATCTTATAACACTGAAGCTTTCTTT.

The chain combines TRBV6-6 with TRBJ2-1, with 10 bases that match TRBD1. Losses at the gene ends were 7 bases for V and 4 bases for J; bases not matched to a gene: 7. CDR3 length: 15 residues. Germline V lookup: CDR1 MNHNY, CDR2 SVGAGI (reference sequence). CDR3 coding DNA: TGTGCCAGCAATCCCCGGGACAGGGGTTACAATGAGCAGTTCTTC. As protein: CASNPRDRGYNEQFF.

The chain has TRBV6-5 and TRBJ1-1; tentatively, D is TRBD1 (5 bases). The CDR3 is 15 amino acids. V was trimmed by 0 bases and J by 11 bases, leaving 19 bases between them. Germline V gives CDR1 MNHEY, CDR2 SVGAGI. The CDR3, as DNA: TGTGCCAGCAGTTACTCCAGCAGGGCCTCCGTCGGGGCTTTCTTT. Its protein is CASSYSSRASVGAFF.

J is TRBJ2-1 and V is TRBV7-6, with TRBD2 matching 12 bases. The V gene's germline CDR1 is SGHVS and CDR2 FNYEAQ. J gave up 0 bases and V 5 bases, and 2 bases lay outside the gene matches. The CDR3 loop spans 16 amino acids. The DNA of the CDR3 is TGTGCCAGCAGCCCGACTAGCGGGAGCTCCTACAATGAGCAGTTCTTC. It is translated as CASSPTSGSSYNEQFF.

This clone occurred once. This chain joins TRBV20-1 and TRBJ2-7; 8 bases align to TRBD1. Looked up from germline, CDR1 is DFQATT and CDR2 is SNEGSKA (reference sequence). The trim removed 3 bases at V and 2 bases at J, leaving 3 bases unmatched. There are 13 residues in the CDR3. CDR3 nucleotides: TGCAGTGCTAGTTGGACAGGGACCTACGAGCAGTACTTC. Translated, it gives CSASWTGTYEQYF.

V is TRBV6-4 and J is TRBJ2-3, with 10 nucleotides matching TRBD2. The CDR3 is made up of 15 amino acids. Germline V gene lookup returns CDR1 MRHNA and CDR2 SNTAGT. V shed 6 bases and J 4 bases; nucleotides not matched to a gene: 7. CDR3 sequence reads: CASSLAGVGPDTQYF. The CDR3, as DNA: TGTGCCAGCAGCCTAGCGGGAGTTGGACCAGATACGCAGTATTTT.

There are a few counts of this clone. CDR3 residues: CASSYSPGLGEKLFF. CDR3 DNA: TGTGCCAGCAGTTACTCGCCAGGGTTAGGCGAAAAACTGTTTTTT. The chain links TRBV6-5 to TRBJ1-4; D perhaps matches TRBD1 (5 bases). V was shortened by 0 bases and J by 8 bases, with 13 bases between the two germline ends. The CDR3 covers 15 residues. CDR1 is MNHEY and CDR2 is SVGAGI in the germline V gene.

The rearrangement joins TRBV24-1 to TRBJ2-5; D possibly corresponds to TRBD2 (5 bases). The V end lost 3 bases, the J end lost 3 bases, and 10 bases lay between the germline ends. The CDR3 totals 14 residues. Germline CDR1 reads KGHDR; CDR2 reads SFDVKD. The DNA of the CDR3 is TGTGCCACCAGTGATCATTACGGGAAAGAGACCCAGTACTTC. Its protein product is CATSDHYGKETQYF.

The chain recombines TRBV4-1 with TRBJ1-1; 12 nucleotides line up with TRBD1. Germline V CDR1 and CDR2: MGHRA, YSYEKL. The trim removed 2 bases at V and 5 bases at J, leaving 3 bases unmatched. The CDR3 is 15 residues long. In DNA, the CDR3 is TGCGCCAGCAGCCAACAGGGACAGGGGGCGACTGAAGCTTTCTTT. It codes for CASSQQGQGATEAFF.

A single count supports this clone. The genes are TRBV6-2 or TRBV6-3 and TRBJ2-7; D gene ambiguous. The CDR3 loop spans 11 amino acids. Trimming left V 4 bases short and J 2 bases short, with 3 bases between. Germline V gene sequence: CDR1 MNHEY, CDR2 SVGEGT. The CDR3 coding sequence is TGTGCCAGCAGTTCCGCCTACGAGCAGTACTTC. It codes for CASSSAYEQYF.

CDR3 loop: CASSPRDSPNYGYTF. The CDR3 DNA sequence: TGCGCCAGCAGCCCCCGGGACAGCCCTAACTATGGCTACACCTTC. The V and J genes are TRBV5-1 and TRBJ1-2, with TRBD1 matching 7 bases. Germline V gene sequence: CDR1 SGHRS, CDR2 YFSETQ. The CDR3 is made up of 15 amino acids. J gave up 0 bases and V 4 bases, and 6 bases lay outside the gene matches.

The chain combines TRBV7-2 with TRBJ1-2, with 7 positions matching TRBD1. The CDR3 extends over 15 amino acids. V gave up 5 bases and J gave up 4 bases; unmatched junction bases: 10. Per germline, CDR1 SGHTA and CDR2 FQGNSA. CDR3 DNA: TGTGCCAGCAGCGAAAGAGGGGGCATCAGCTATGGCTACACCTTC. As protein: CASSERGGISYGYTF.